The clone carrying this TCR beta chain has a single count. The antigen remains undetermined. Other DNA variants within this sample encode the same CDR3. Nominal health characterized the donors when sampled, though unrecorded immune exposures were likely. The germline V and J ends were trimmed by 3 bases and 4 bases, with 7 bases remaining between them. There are 12 residues in the CDR3. Germline CDR1 and CDR2: MDHEN and SYDVKM. This record comes from a study of cytomegalovirus exposure and HLA in healthy donors. Across the study: Approximately 180 million T cells yielded more than 90 million unique TCR beta sequences, as an earlier analysis found. Broader study findings: The study had only CMV serostatus as immune exposure information. Later analysis identified a missense DCLRE1C variant that was linked to TCR beta V- and J-gene trimming.

PCR primers comprised 60 Vbeta and 13 Jbeta primers. Method: immunoSEQ multiplex PCR; TCRdb's copy keeps in-frame clones and lacks some. Altogether 65,000 to 95,000 clones are present, 79% being singletons, with the ten largest covering around 2.5%. The sequenced sample consisted of PBMCs. This TCR was recovered from a man in his thirties or forties in good health and CMV-seronegative. The chain joins TRBV28 to TRBJ2-7; D call uncertain. The CDR3 sequence: CASSFLSYEQYF. CDR3 nucleotides: TGTGCCAGCAGTTTTCTCTCTTACGAGCAGTACTTC.